The present TCR beta chain was sequenced within a study of blood T cell repertoires in COVID-19. Sequencing was performed with immunoSEQ multiplex PCR; in TCRdb, only in-frame clones are kept and a portion is missing. There are about 360,000 clones in the sample; 65% to 90% occur only once, and roughly 6.6% lies in the top ten. The germline gives CDR1 SGDLS, CDR2 YYNGEE. The CDR3 has 14 amino acids. Losses at the gene ends were 3 bases for V and 2 bases for J; bases not matched to a gene: 4. The sequencing sample was made of peripheral blood. This sequence originates from a woman aged 55-70 years with COVID-19, enrolled during active disease. The rearrangement uses TRBV9 and TRBJ2-7, with 8 bases aligning to TRBD1. CDR3 loop: CASSDGTGTYEQYF. The CDR3 DNA reads TGTGCCAGCAGCGACGGGACAGGTACCTACGAGCAGTACTTC.